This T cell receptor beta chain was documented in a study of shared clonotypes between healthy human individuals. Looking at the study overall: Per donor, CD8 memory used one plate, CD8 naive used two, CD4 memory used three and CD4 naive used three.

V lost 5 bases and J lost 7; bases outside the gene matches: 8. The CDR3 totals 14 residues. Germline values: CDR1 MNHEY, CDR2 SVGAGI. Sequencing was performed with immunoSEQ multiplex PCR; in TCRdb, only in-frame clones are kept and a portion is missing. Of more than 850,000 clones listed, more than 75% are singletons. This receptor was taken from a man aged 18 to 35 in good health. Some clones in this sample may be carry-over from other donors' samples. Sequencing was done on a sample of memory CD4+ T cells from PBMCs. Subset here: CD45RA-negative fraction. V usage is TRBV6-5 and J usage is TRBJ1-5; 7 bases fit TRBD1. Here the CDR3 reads CASSDRQGGQPQHF. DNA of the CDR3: TGTGCCAGCAGTGACCGACAGGGTGGCCAGCCCCAGCATTTT.